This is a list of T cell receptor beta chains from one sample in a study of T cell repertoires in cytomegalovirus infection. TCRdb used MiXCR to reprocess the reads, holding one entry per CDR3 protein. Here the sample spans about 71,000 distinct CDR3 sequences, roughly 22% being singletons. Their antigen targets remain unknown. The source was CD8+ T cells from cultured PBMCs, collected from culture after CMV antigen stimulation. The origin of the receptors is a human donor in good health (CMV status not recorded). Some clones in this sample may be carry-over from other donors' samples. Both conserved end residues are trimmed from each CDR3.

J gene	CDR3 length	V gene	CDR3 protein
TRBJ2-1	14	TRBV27	ASSLSHPPSYNEQF
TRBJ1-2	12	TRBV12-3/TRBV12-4	ASKPQGATYGYT
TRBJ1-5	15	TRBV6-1	ASSDRFGGGFSQPQH
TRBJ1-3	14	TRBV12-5	ASGSPRTGTGNTIY
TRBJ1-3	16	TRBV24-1	ATSDNRDRGRSGNTIY
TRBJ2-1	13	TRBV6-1	ASSETRDRGMEQF
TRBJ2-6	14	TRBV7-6	ASSLSIGSGANVLT
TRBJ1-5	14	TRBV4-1	ASSQLWGQGNQPQH
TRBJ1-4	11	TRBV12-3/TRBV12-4	ASSLGQNEKLF
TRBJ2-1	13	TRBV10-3	AISESGGPPREQF
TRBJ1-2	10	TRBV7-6	ASSLVRGIGT
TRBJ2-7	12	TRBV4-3	ASSQVDLSYEQY
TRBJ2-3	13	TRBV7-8	ASSYLGGITDTQY
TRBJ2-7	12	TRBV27	ASSMGGGVYEQY
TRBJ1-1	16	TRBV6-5	ASSYSWGQGLRNTEAF
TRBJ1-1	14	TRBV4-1	ASSQDPGTANTEAF
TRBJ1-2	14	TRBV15	ATSSQWDTDRYGYT
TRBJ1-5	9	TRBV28	ASSSWQPQH
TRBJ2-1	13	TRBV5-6	ASTPGGYAYNEQF
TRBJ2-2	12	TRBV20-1	SAHDRELTGELF
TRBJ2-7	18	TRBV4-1	ASSQERGQGHFLGSYEQY
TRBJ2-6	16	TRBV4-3	ASSSAGHSASGANVLT
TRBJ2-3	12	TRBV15	ATKEGRGTDTQY
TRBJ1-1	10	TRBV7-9	ASSSRVTEAF
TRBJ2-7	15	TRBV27	ASSLAIGAGARTEQY
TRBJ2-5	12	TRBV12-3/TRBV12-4	ASSFPDREETQY
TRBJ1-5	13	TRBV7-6	ASSPRERINQPQH
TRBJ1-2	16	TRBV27	ASSPGETGASPFYGYT
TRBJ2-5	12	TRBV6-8	ASRPGTGWETQY
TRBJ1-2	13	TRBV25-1	ASSERTDHIYGYT
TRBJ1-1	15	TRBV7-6	ASSLAPLGDRVTEAF
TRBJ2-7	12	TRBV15	ATSESGGSYEQY
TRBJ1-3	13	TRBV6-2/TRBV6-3	ASSYGRDTGNTIY
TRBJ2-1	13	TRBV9	ASSVGGNNIDEQF
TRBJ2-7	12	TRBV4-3	ASSQGLGVYEQY
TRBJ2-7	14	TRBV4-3	ASSQGSRQRADEQY
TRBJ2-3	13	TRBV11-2	ASIPGWGPTDTQY
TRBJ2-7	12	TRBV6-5	ASSYGWGDYEQY
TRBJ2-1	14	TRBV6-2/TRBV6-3	ASSLFSGTSYNEQF
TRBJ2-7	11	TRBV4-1	ASSFYMGLEQY
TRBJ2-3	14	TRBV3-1	ASSPEGGGLTDTQY
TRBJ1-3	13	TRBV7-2	ASSLVPQDGNTIY
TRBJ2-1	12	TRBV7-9	ASSLVPALDEQF
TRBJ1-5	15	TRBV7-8	ASSLVRGGTANQPQH
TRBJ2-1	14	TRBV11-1	ASSLWGLAGNNEQF
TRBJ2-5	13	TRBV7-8	ASSSPMRVQETQY
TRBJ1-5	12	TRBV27	ASSPMDRNQPQH